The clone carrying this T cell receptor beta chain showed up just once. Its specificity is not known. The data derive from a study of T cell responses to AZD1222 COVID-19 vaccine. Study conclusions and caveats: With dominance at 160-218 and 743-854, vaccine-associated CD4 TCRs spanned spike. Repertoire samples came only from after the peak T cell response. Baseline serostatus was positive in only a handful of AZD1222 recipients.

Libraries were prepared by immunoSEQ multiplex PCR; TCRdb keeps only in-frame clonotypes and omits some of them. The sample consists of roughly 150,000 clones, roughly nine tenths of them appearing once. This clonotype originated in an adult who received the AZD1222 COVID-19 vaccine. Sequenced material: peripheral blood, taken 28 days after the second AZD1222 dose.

The CDR3 reads CASSQRLAGFVNEQFF. The DNA for the CDR3 is TGTGCCAGCAGCCAGAGACTAGCGGGGTTCGTAAATGAGCAGTTCTTC. The chain links TRBV3-1 (or the pseudogene TRBV3-2) to TRBJ2-1; 11 bases line up with TRBD2. Per germline, CDR1 LGHDT and CDR2 YNNKEL (reference sequence). CDR3 length: 16 residues. V shed 3 bases and J 7 bases; nucleotides not matched to a gene: 8.